This TCR beta chain was identified in a study of cytomegalovirus exposure and HLA in healthy donors. With regard to this clone: The junction does not match germline at one end; this may be a read error.

PCR was performed using 60 Vbeta and 13 Jbeta primers. TCRdb keeps only in-frame clones here, not all; method: immunoSEQ multiplex PCR. The sample lists roughly 130,000 clones, around 70% seen once, with over 1.5% in the top ten. The CDR3 is 13 amino acids. Per germline, CDR1 SSHAT and CDR2 FNYEAQ (reference sequence). This chain uses TRBV7-7 with TRBJ2-1, with D perhaps TRBD1 (6 bases). This sequence originates from a young man in good health and CMV-seropositive. Sequencing was performed on PBMCs. CDR3 amino acids: CASSFGQFGEQFF. CDR3 DNA: TGTGCTAGCAGCTTCGGACAGTTCGGCGAGCAGTTCTTC.